One sample yielded the 12 T cell receptor beta chains listed below, sequenced in a study of T cells after yellow fever vaccination. TCRdb itself ran the 5' RACE reads through MiXCR, one entry per CDR3 protein. Altogether 250,000 to 300,000 distinct CDR3 sequences are present, 7.5% to 9% being singletons, with the ten largest covering about 3%. The sequenced sample was CD4+ T cells sorted from PBMCs, obtained 5 days after the yellow fever booster vaccination. These receptor sequences come from a man in his late teens or twenties who received the YFV17D yellow fever vaccine.

The rearrangement joins TRBV4-1 to TRBJ1-1, with 11 positions matching TRBD1. V was pared by 1 base and J by 4 bases, with 2 bases of the junction left unmatched. This CDR3 is built from 15 residues. Germline V lookup: CDR1 MGHRA, CDR2 YSYEKL. Written as DNA, the CDR3 is TGCGCCAGCAGCCAAGTGGGGACAGGGGGCACTGAAGCTTTCTTT. The encoded protein is CASSQVGTGGTEAFF.

The rearrangement links TRBV20-1 to TRBJ1-5, with D tentatively TRBD1 (5 bases). Germline CDR1 reads DFQATT; CDR2 reads SNEGSKA (reference sequence). The V end lost 6 bases, the J end lost 2 bases, and 8 bases lay between the germline ends. This CDR3 region has 12 residues. The DNA for the CDR3 is TGCAGTGCAGGGGAGGGCAATCAGCCCCAGCATTTT. This codes for CSAGEGNQPQHF.

The chain carries TRBV5-1 and TRBJ1-2; 8 nucleotides agree with TRBD1. Germline V CDR1 and CDR2: SGHRS, YFSETQ. V shed 1 base, J shed 3 bases, and the junction held 11 bases outside the gene matches. The CDR3 spans 17 residues. CDR3 residues: CASSLIQQGATDYGYTF. The CDR3 DNA reads as TGCGCCAGCAGCTTGATCCAGCAGGGGGCCACGGACTATGGCTACACCTTC.

This clonotype was counted at least ten times. The chain combines TRBV7-9 with TRBJ1-2; 7 bases map to TRBD1. Looked up from germline, CDR1 is SEHNR and CDR2 is FQNEAQ (reference sequence). This CDR3 has 17 residues. The junction had 10 bases not matched to a gene; V was cut back by 1 base and J by 2 bases. CDR3 DNA: TGTGCCAGCAGCTTAGAGGTGGGACAGCCTACAAACTATGGCTACACCTTC. Its translation: CASSLEVGQPTNYGYTF.

This clonotype was counted at least ten times. The J gene is TRBJ2-3, the V gene TRBV21-1; TRBD1, the table's D call, lacks a check against the DNA. TRBV21-1 is given as a pseudogene. The length of the CDR3 is 15 residues. DNA for the CDR3: TGTGCCAGCAGCAAAAGGACAATGGACACAGATACGCAGTATTTT. Protein: CASSKRTMDTDTQYF.

The chain employs TRBV5-1 and TRBJ2-5; 9 nucleotides align to TRBD1. The CDR3 has 15 residues. V was clipped by 3 bases and J by 4 bases; unmatched bases: 7. The germline V gene has CDR1 SGHRS and CDR2 YFSETQ. CDR3 DNA sequence: TGCGCCAGCAGCTATAGACAGGGGGTCGGAGAGACCCAGTACTTC. Amino acid sequence: CASSYRQGVGETQYF.

This clonotype was counted a few times. The gene calls are TRBV20-1 and TRBJ2-7; D ambiguous. Trimming took off 4 bases at V and 3 bases at J, with 7 bases between the two ends. The CDR3 loop spans 11 amino acids. Germline values: CDR1 DFQATT, CDR2 SNEGSKA (reference sequence). The CDR3 DNA reads as TGCAGTGCTACTCCTCGCTACGAGCAGTACTTC. Residues: CSATPRYEQYF.

This clonotype showed up just a few times. The genes are TRBV6-5 and TRBJ2-3; the match to TRBD2 covers 9 bases. J was trimmed by 1 base and V by 7 bases; bases with no gene match: 0. The CDR3 contains 13 residues. Germline V gene data show CDR1 as MNHEY and CDR2 as SVGAGI. This CDR3 reads CASKRGGTDTQYF. The CDR3 region has the DNA TGTGCCAGCAAGCGGGGGGGCACAGATACGCAGTATTTT.

This clonotype came up many times. V is TRBV7-2 and J is TRBJ1-6; a weak D match, TRBD1 (5 bases). Trimming stripped 1 base from V and 9 bases from J, with 13 bases between. The CDR3 contains 15 residues. CDR1 and CDR2 (germline): SGHTA, FQGNSA. CDR3 in DNA: TGTGCCAGCAGCTTAGGCTCCGGGACTACTTCACCCCTCCACTTT. Its translation: CASSLGSGTTSPLHF.

CDR3 bases: TGCAGTGCTATACCCCTTAACACCGGGGAGCTGTTTTTT. Translating gives CSAIPLNTGELFF. The rearrangement joins TRBV20-1 to TRBJ2-2; D is undetermined. The CDR3 is 13 residues long. CDR1 is DFQATT and CDR2 is SNEGSKA in the germline V gene (reference sequence). V was pared by 4 bases and J by 2 bases, with 8 bases between.

At least ten counts were recorded for this clonotype. The rearrangement joins TRBV20-1 to TRBJ1-5; 10 bases are shared with TRBD1. Trimming at V came to 1 base and at J to 7 bases, leaving 1 base not matched to a gene. Germline-derived CDR1 and CDR2 are DFQATT and SNEGSKA (reference sequence). The CDR3 length is 13 residues. CDR3 nucleotides: TGCAGTGCTAGAGGACAGGGGGCCCAGCCCCAGCATTTT. Translating gives CSARGQGAQPQHF.

This clonotype occurred many times. The gene calls are TRBV11-2 and TRBJ1-2; D perhaps matches TRBD1 (5 bases). Per the germline V gene, CDR1 is SGHAT and CDR2 is FQNNGV. The length of the CDR3 is 14 residues. Trimming took 6 bases from V and 8 from J, leaving 19 bases between them. CDR3 amino acids: CASRAGGRWGGYTF. The CDR3 DNA reads as TGTGCCAGCAGAGCCGGGGGTCGTTGGGGGGGCTACACCTTC.